A selection of T cell receptor beta chains follows, all from one sample in a study of radiotherapy plus CTLA-4 blockade in lung cancer. Only in-frame clones appear in the TCRdb table, and some are missing; sequencing was by immunoSEQ multiplex PCR. The profile covers approximately 80,000 clones, with around 74% appearing a single time and roughly a tenth taken by the ten largest. The sample here was peripheral blood, taken from a patient treated with radiotherapy plus ipilimumab. These receptors were obtained from a human donor with non-small cell lung cancer whose response to radiotherapy plus ipilimumab could not be evaluated. Both conserved end residues are part of each CDR3.

V gene: TRBV6-5; CDR3 protein: CASNTFGTVRDEQFF
V gene: TRBV27; CDR3 protein: CASSSSGTSGGRADTQYF
V gene: TRBV5-1; CDR3 protein: CASSLKGQGDRYGYTF
V gene: TRBV6-5; CDR3 protein: CASSYPDRGDEKLFF
V gene: TRBV19; CDR3 protein: CASSIDSQNTEAFF
V gene: TRBV5-4; CDR3 protein: CASSFRGMYEALHF
V gene: TRBV6-5; CDR3 protein: CASSQQRIYGYTF
V gene: TRBV7-2; CDR3 protein: CASSLPIRLGTSGYNEQFF
V gene: TRBV18; CDR3 protein: CASSQTGGDQPQHF
V gene: TRBV7-5; CDR3 protein: CTQRGTQETQYF
V gene: TRBV6-6; CDR3 protein: CASSYEGATYNEQFF
V gene: TRBV19; CDR3 protein: CASSMGFGQGTQYF
V gene: TRBV7-2; CDR3 protein: CASTAGVSTDTQYF
V gene: TRBV6-1; CDR3 protein: CASSDRGQVQETQYF